The following is a T cell receptor beta chain sequence with its context. Its cognate antigen is unknown. These data are taken from a study of cytomegalovirus exposure and HLA in healthy donors. Findings and limits, study-wide: Highly shared variants forming one cluster were likely a sequencing artifact. Most observed TCR sequences were rare, whereas some public TCRs were detected in many donors. Reportedly, fewer N-insertions than the approximately 610-donor mean appeared in an Asian-associated ancestry cluster in a later analysis.

A multiplex PCR was run with 60 Vbeta primers and 13 Jbeta primers. Profiling relied on immunoSEQ multiplex PCR, and the TCRdb table lists in-frame clones only, not all of them. This sample yields 150,000 to 200,000 clones, of which around 76% are seen a single time; about 2% belongs to the top ten. Sequenced sample: PBMCs. The sequence was collected from a female donor in good health and CMV-seronegative.

Here the CDR3 reads CSVLGLAGPSSYNEQFF. For the CDR3, the DNA is TGCAGCGTGTTGGGACTAGCGGGACCGAGCTCCTACAATGAGCAGTTCTTC. The chain joins TRBV29-1 to TRBJ2-1; TRBD2 aligns across 13 bases. The CDR3 loop spans 17 amino acids. The junction had 8 bases not matched to a gene; V was cut back by 6 bases and J by 0 bases. Germline assignment: CDR1 SQVTM and CDR2 ANQGSEA.